This T cell receptor beta chain was recovered during a study of blood T cell repertoires in COVID-19. The wider study: Whether acute or convalescent, the COVID-19 samples came from the United States, Italy and Spain.

Authors' analysis steps: Amplification of reference gene primers provided the estimated nucleated cell counts. Assay used: immunoSEQ multiplex PCR; TCRdb lists only in-frame clones, some missing. That table furnishes V, J and clone size, whereas the DNA furnished D and trimming. The sample records nearly 350,000 clones, 87% being singletons. Trimming cost V 3 bases and J 7 bases, with 15 bases left between them. The germline gives CDR1 SNHLY, CDR2 FYNNEI. The CDR3 sequence is 14 residues long. This clone was seen only a few times. Sequencing was performed on PBMCs or T cells enriched from blood (not recorded which). This TCR was recovered from a woman between 25 and 40 years old who had recovered from COVID-19. The rearrangement joins TRBV2 to TRBJ1-2, with unresolved D. CDR3 sequence reads: CASSEVRGGGGYTF. In nucleotides, the CDR3 is TGTGCCAGCAGTGAGGTTCGGGGAGGTGGTGGCTACACCTTC.